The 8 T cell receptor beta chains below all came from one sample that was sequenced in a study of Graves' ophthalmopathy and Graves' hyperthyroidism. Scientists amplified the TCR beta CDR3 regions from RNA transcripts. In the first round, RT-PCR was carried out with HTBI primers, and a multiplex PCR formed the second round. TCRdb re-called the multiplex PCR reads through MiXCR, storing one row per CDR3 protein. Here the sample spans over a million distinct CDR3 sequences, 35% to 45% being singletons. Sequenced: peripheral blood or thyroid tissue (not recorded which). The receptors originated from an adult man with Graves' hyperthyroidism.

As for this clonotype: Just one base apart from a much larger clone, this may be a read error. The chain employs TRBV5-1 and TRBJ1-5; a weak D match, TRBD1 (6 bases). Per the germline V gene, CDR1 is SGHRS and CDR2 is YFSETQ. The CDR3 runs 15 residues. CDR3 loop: CASRGTGTLGQPLHF. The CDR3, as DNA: TGCGCCAGCAGGGGTACAGGGACCTTAGGTCAGCCCCTGCATTTT.

CDR3 loop: CAITDRGQNYGYTF. CDR3 sequence (DNA): TGTGCCATCACTGACAGGGGGCAGAACTATGGCTACACCTTC. J is TRBJ1-2 and V is TRBV10-3, with 10 bases matching TRBD1. This CDR3 is 14 amino acids long. V lost 7 bases and J lost 2; bases outside the gene matches: 4. CDR1 is ENHRY and CDR2 is SYGVKD in the germline V gene.

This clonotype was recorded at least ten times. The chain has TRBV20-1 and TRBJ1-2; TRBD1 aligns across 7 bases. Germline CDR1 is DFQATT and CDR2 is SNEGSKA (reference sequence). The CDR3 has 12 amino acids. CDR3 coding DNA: TGCAGCCGGGGACAGCAAGACTATGGCTACACCTTC. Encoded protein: CSRGQQDYGYTF.

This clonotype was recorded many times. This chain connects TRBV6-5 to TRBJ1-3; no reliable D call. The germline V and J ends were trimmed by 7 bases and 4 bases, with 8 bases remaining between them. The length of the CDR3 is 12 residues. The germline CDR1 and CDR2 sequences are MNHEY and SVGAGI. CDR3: CASTSFGNTIYF. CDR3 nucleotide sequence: TGTGCCAGCACATCGTTCGGAAACACCATATATTTT.

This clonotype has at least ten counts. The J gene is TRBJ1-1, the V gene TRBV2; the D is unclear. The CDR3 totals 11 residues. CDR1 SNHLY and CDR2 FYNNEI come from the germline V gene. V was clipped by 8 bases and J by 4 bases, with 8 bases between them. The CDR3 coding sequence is TGTGCCAGCCTAGGGAGCACTGAAGCTTTCTTT. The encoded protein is CASLGSTEAFF. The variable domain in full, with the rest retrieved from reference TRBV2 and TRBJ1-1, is EPEVTQTPSHQVTQMGQEVILRCVPISNHLYFYWYRQILGQKVEFLVSFYNNEISEKSEIFDDQFSVERPDGSNFTLKIRSTKLEDSAMYFCASLGSTEAFFGQGTRLTVV.

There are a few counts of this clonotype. The CDR3 reads CASRSGGGEKLFF. CDR3 nucleotide sequence: TGTGCCAGCAGATCCGGGGGAGGTGAAAAACTGTTTTTT. This chain links TRBV2 with TRBJ1-4; tentative D call: TRBD1 (5 bases). Deletions cut 6 bases from V and 7 bases from J, with 12 bases between. The CDR3 is made up of 13 amino acids. Germline V gives CDR1 SNHLY, CDR2 FYNNEI.

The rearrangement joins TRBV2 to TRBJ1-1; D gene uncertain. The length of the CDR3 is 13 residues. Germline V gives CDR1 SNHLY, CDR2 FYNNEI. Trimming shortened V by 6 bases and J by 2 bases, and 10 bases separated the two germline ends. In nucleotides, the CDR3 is TGTGCCAGCAGACTACGGGTAAACACTGAAGCTTTCTTT. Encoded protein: CASRLRVNTEAFF.

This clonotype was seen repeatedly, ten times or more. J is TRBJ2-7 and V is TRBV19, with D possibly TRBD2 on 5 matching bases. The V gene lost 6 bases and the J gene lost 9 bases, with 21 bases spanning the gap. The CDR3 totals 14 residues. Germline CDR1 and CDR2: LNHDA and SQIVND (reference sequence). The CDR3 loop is CASSTTGLFAGQYF. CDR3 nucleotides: TGTGCCAGTAGCACCACGGGCCTCTTCGCGGGGCAGTACTTC.